This entry is about one T cell receptor (beta chain). CDR1 is SGHRS and CDR2 is YFSETQ in the germline V gene. The CDR3 loop spans 15 amino acids. The V gene lost 4 bases and the J gene lost 5 bases, with 17 bases spanning the gap. These data belong to a study of technical replicates of blood from a few donors. The repertoire was sequenced with immunoSEQ multiplex PCR; TCRdb's copy has only in-frame clones and lacks some. Of 55,000 to 60,000 clones in the sample, 93% were seen once. The source of this sequence is a human donor in good health. Some clones in this sample may be carry-over from other donors' samples. The specimen sequenced was PBMCs. J is TRBJ2-3 and V is TRBV5-1; TRBD1 might be the D (5 bases). The CDR3 nucleotides are TGCGCCAGCAGCAAAGAAACAGGCCTGGGAGATACGCAGTATTTT. As protein: CASSKETGLGDTQYF.